This passage covers 30 T cell receptor beta chains from one sample sequenced in a study of blood T cell repertoires in COVID-19 (dated by TCRdb to 2019 to 2021). Receptor amplification or capture employed the immunoSEQ multiplex PCR assay. TCRdb stores this immuneACCESS table with in-frame sequences only. Part of the clones is absent; in the studies checked, under half of the shortfall reflects unresolved V genes, and no reason is known for the rest. Here the sample has 50,000 to 85,000 clones; roughly nine tenths occur a single time. In total, the top ten clones hold 6% to 8% of the sample. The sequencing sample was made of peripheral blood. Receptors originate from a human donor in a cohort sampled during active COVID-19.

This chain joins TRBV5-3 and TRBJ1-2, with 8 bases matching TRBD1. TRBV5-3 is known as an ORF, though its function is uncertain. V shed 2 bases and J 0 bases; nucleotides not matched to a gene: 9. The CDR3 contains 17 residues. The CDR3 sequence: CARSFRHRGRSNYGYTF. The CDR3 nucleotides are TGTGCCAGAAGCTTCAGGCACAGGGGGAGGTCTAACTATGGCTACACCTTC.

CDR3 region: CASSLFEGEFGYEQYF. The CDR3 DNA sequence: TGTGCCAGCAGTTTATTCGAGGGGGAATTCGGCTACGAGCAGTACTTC. The chain carries TRBV28 and TRBJ2-7; tentative D call: TRBD1 (6 bases). Germline V gene sequence: CDR1 MDHEN, CDR2 SYDVKM. Deletions cut 1 base from V and 3 bases from J, with 16 bases between. There are 16 residues in the CDR3.

The chain has TRBV11-2 and TRBJ1-1; D gene unclear. This CDR3 spans 12 amino acids. Germline V gene lookup returns CDR1 SGHAT and CDR2 FQNNGV. V was shortened by 5 bases and J by 7 bases, with 11 bases between the two germline ends. CDR3 sequence (DNA): TGTGCCAGCAGCCTGCACGAGGGTGAAGCTTTCTTT. Protein sequence: CASSLHEGEAFF.

The chain combines TRBV5-8 with TRBJ2-1; D remains unclear. The CDR3 length is 16 residues. Germline lookup yields CDR1 SGHTS and CDR2 YDEGEE. V was clipped by 0 bases and J by 0 bases, with 10 bases between them. The chain's CDR3 is CASSLATKSSYNEQFF. CDR3 nucleotides: TGTGCCAGCAGCTTGGCCACTAAGAGCTCCTACAATGAGCAGTTCTTC.

The rearrangement uses TRBV19 and TRBJ2-1, with 11 bases lining up with TRBD2. This CDR3 contains 18 residues. CDR1 is LNHDA, CDR2 SQIVND, per germline (reference sequence). V gave up 6 bases and J gave up 8 bases; unmatched junction bases: 18. The CDR3 region has the DNA TGTGCCAGTAGCCCCCTACGGGCGACTAGCGGGAAGTCCCATGAGCAGTTCTTC. Its translation: CASSPLRATSGKSHEQFF.

J is TRBJ2-6 and V is TRBV24-1; maybe TRBD1 (5 bases). V was cut by 9 bases and J by 4 bases, with 12 bases left in between. Germline CDR1 is KGHDR and CDR2 is SFDVKD. This CDR3 comprises 14 residues. The CDR3 DNA sequence: TGTGCCACCCAGGAGACAGACGGGGCCAACGTCCTGACTTTC. Its translation is CATQETDGANVLTF.

This rearrangement joins TRBV4-1 to TRBJ2-1; 7 bases map to TRBD1. V trimming: 3 bases; J trimming: 3 bases; junction bases outside the gene matches: 2. Germline values: CDR1 MGHRA, CDR2 YSYEKL. The CDR3 has 14 residues. The CDR3 loop reads CASSQGTVYNEQFF. CDR3 bases: TGCGCCAGCAGCCAGGGGACAGTCTACAATGAGCAGTTCTTC.

This clone was counted a single time. The chain has TRBV28 and TRBJ2-3, with D maybe TRBD1 (5 bases). CDR1 MDHEN and CDR2 SYDVKM come from the germline V gene. The CDR3 is 13 residues long. Trimming pared 5 bases from V and 5 bases from J, leaving 11 bases between. CDR3 protein: CASSPQGLDTQYF. The CDR3 nucleotides are TGTGCCAGCAGTCCCCAGGGCTTAGATACGCAGTATTTT. Full variable domain (rest looked up from reference TRBV28 and TRBJ2-3): DVKVTQSSRYLVKRTGEKVFLECVQDMDHENMFWYRQDPGLGLRLIYFSYDVKMKEKGDIPEGYSVSREKKERFSLILESASTNQTSMYLCASSPQGLDTQYFGPGTRLTVL.

V gene TRBV10-3 combines with J gene TRBJ1-1, with 9 bases lining up with TRBD1. Germline lookup yields CDR1 ENHRY and CDR2 SYGVKD. The CDR3 runs to 15 residues. Trimming removed 5 bases from V and 3 bases from J; junction bases left unmatched: 7. This CDR3 reads CAISRTGETDTEAFF. The CDR3 bases are TGTGCCATCAGTCGGACAGGGGAAACGGACACTGAAGCTTTCTTT.

The gene calls are TRBV30 and TRBJ2-5, with D maybe TRBD1 (6 bases). Trimming pared 3 bases from V and 4 bases from J, leaving 9 bases between. The CDR3 consists of 12 residues. Germline V gene data show CDR1 as GTSNPN and CDR2 as SVGIG (reference sequence). The CDR3 nucleotides read TGTGCCTGGAGGGGGGCGGGAGAGACCCAGTACTTC. This translates into CAWRGAGETQYF.

The gene calls are TRBV5-4 and TRBJ2-3; maybe TRBD1 (5 bases). Germline assignment: CDR1 SGHNT and CDR2 YYREEE (reference sequence). CDR3 length: 15 residues. The V and J ends lost 3 bases and 1 base respectively, with 12 bases between them. The chain's CDR3 is CASSSGHLGTDTQYF. Written as DNA, the CDR3 is TGTGCCAGCAGCTCTGGACACCTCGGCACAGATACGCAGTATTTT.

The DNA of the CDR3 is TGTGCCAGCAGTGAAGGTGGCAGGAGGAATGAAAAACTGTTTTTT. It translates to CASSEGGRRNEKLFF. This sequence joins TRBV6-1 and TRBJ1-4; no definite D call. The germline V gene encodes CDR1 MNHNS and CDR2 SASEGT. The CDR3 contains 15 residues. With 1 base removed from V and 5 bases from J, the gap between germline ends came to 11 bases.

V is TRBV6-5 and J is TRBJ1-6; 10 bases line up with TRBD1. The CDR3 contains 16 residues. Germline trimming cut 4 bases from V and 9 bases from J; bases unmatched to any gene: 9. Looked up from germline, CDR1 is MNHEY and CDR2 is SVGAGI. CDR3 coding DNA: TGTGCCAGCAGTTCAACGGGGACAGGGGTTTTTTCACCCCTCCACTTT. Protein sequence: CASSSTGTGVFSPLHF.

The V and J genes are TRBV27 and TRBJ2-1, with 9 nucleotides matching TRBD2. Germline CDR1 is MNHEY and CDR2 is SMNVEV (reference sequence). The CDR3 sequence is 18 residues long. Trimming removed 4 bases from V and 7 bases from J; junction bases left unmatched: 17. The CDR3 DNA reads as TGTGCCAGCAGTTCATACGCCCCGGCTAGCGGGACCGGTAATGAGCAGTTCTTC. This encodes CASSSYAPASGTGNEQFF.

The chain uses TRBV3-1 (or the pseudogene TRBV3-2) and TRBJ2-1; D unresolved. From germline, CDR1 is LGHDT and CDR2 YNNKEL (reference sequence). This CDR3 spans 12 amino acids. V was cut by 5 bases and J by 6 bases, with 8 bases left in between. The chain's CDR3 is CASSKTSNEQFF. The CDR3 DNA reads as TGTGCCAGCAGCAAGACTTCCAATGAGCAGTTCTTC.

This chain links TRBV19 with TRBJ1-2; 11 positions match TRBD1. There are 15 residues in the CDR3. Germline CDR1 LNHDA, CDR2 SQIVND (reference sequence). V gave up 3 bases and J gave up 6 bases; unmatched junction bases: 6. CDR3 residues: CASSIRTGGWDGYTF. The CDR3 nucleotides read TGTGCCAGTAGTATTCGGACAGGGGGCTGGGATGGCTACACCTTC.

Here the CDR3 reads CASSQGGRPGTNEKLFF. CDR3 coding DNA: TGTGCCAGCTCACAAGGGGGCCGACCGGGAACTAATGAAAAACTGTTTTTT. The chain combines TRBV18 with TRBJ1-4; 7 bases map to TRBD1. Per germline, CDR1 KGHSH and CDR2 LQKENI. V lost 4 bases and J lost 1; bases outside the gene matches: 9. The CDR3 has 17 amino acids. Full variable domain (outside the CDR3, taken from reference TRBV18 and TRBJ1-4): NAGVMQNPRHLVRRRGQEARLRCSPMKGHSHVYWYRQLPEEGLKFMVYLQKENIIDESGMPKERFSAEFPKEGPSILRIQQVVRGDSAAYFCASSQGGRPGTNEKLFFGSGTQLSVL.

The rearrangement uses TRBV19 and TRBJ2-3; TRBD1 agrees at 12 bases. With V trimmed by 6 bases and J by 7 bases, 11 bases remained unmatched. Germline-derived CDR1 and CDR2 are LNHDA and SQIVND (reference sequence). CDR3 length: 16 residues. The CDR3 bases are TGTGCCAGTAGGCCATTCGGGACAGGGGGCGAGTATACGCAGTATTTT. Residues: CASRPFGTGGEYTQYF.

The chain links TRBV7-2 to TRBJ2-1, with 8 bases fitting TRBD2. The CDR3 has 15 amino acids. J lost 8 bases, V lost 5 bases, and 11 bases had no gene match. Germline-derived CDR1 and CDR2 are SGHTA and FQGNSA. In DNA form, the CDR3 reads TGTGCCAGCAGCCCCGGGGGACTAGTAAGGGATGAGCAGTTCTTC. It yields the protein CASSPGGLVRDEQFF.

V usage is TRBV6-6 and J usage is TRBJ1-6, with TRBD1 identical over 7 bases. The CDR3 extends over 15 amino acids. Germline CDR1 reads MNHNY; CDR2 reads SVGAGI (reference sequence). Germline trimming cut 7 bases from V and 9 bases from J; bases unmatched to any gene: 12. CDR3 DNA sequence: TGTGCCAGCATACCCCAGACAGGGATGGGTTCACCCCTCCACTTT. It codes for CASIPQTGMGSPLHF.

The V call is TRBV5-4, the J call TRBJ2-1; D not certain. CDR1 is SGHNT and CDR2 is YYREEE in the germline V gene (reference sequence). CDR3 length: 12 residues. Trimming took 2 bases from V and 9 from J, leaving 9 bases between them. CDR3 coding DNA: TGTGCCAGCAGCTTCTCCCTCGGTGAGCAGTTCTTC. It translates to CASSFSLGEQFF.

The rearrangement links TRBV19 to TRBJ1-6; D is uncertain. Trimming shortened V by 0 bases and J by 7 bases, and 19 bases separated the two germline ends. Germline V gene sequence: CDR1 LNHDA, CDR2 SQIVND (reference sequence). This CDR3 comprises 18 residues. CDR3 residues: CASSIEGRGSRRNSPLHF. In nucleotides, the CDR3 is TGTGCCAGTAGTATAGAGGGTAGAGGGAGCAGGCGGAATTCACCCCTCCACTTT. Supplemented by reference TRBV19 and TRBJ1-6, the full variable domain reads DGGITQSPKYLFRKEGQNVTLSCEQNLNHDAMYWYRQDPGQGLRLIYYSQIVNDFQKGDIAEGYSVSREKKESFPLTVTSAQKNPTAFYLCASSIEGRGSRRNSPLHFGNGTRLTVT.

The chain combines TRBV19 with TRBJ2-3, with 8 bases matching TRBD2. Trimming removed 3 bases from V and 2 bases from J; junction bases left unmatched: 4. This CDR3 spans 15 amino acids. Germline assignment: CDR1 LNHDA and CDR2 SQIVND (reference sequence). DNA of the CDR3: TGTGCCAGTAGTATGGCAGCGGGGGACACAGATACGCAGTATTTT. It is translated as CASSMAAGDTDTQYF.

The genes are TRBV19 and TRBJ1-2; the match to TRBD1 covers 7 bases. V dropped 7 bases and J dropped 11; count of bases not matched to a gene: 19. Germline V gives CDR1 LNHDA, CDR2 SQIVND (reference sequence). The CDR3 length is 15 residues. The CDR3 region has the DNA TGTGCCAGTACCCCGCAGGCAGGGGGAATAGAGTGGTACACCTTC. Translated: CASTPQAGGIEWYTF.

The chain has TRBV30 and TRBJ2-7, with 13 bases lining up with TRBD2. CDR1 GTSNPN and CDR2 SVGIG come from the germline V gene (reference sequence). There are 14 residues in the CDR3. V lost 7 bases and J lost 2; bases outside the gene matches: 5. CDR3 in DNA: TGTGCCTCGGCCGGACTAGCGGGAGCCTACGAGCAGTACTTC. Translation: CASAGLAGAYEQYF.

The CDR3 spells CASVESLAGDPLYNEQFF. CDR3 bases: TGTGCCTCCGTTGAGTCGTTAGCGGGGGACCCCCTTTACAATGAGCAGTTCTTC. The chain has TRBV7-2 and TRBJ2-1, with TRBD2 matching over 9 bases. Losses at the gene ends were 11 bases for V and 4 bases for J; bases not matched to a gene: 21. The CDR3 has 18 residues. Per germline, CDR1 SGHTA and CDR2 FQGNSA.

The gene calls are TRBV12-3 or TRBV12-4 and TRBJ2-5; 7 nucleotides line up with TRBD2. The ends lost 5 bases at V and 7 bases at J; junction bases unmatched: 7. The CDR3 sequence is 13 residues long. CDR3 residues: CASSPSSGWTQYF. CDR3 coding DNA: TGTGCCAGCAGTCCGAGTAGCGGGTGGACCCAGTACTTC.

This CDR3 reads CAWNSGRQYNEQFF. CDR3 coding DNA: TGTGCCTGGAATAGCGGGAGGCAATACAATGAGCAGTTCTTC. The chain couples TRBV30 to TRBJ2-1; 10 nucleotides match TRBD2. Germline values: CDR1 GTSNPN, CDR2 SVGIG (reference sequence). The ends lost 4 bases at V and 4 bases at J; junction bases unmatched: 4. The CDR3 sequence is 14 residues long.

The gene calls are TRBV19 and TRBJ2-1, with 13 bases aligning to TRBD2. The CDR3 loop spans 18 amino acids. Trimming removed 4 bases from V and 5 bases from J; junction bases left unmatched: 11. Germline V CDR1 and CDR2: LNHDA, SQIVND (reference sequence). The CDR3 bases are TGTGCCAGTAGTAGTAGGACTAGCGGGAGTAGGTGGGACAATGAGCAGTTCTTC. It translates to CASSSRTSGSRWDNEQFF.

V usage is TRBV7-2 and J usage is TRBJ1-4, with D maybe TRBD1 (6 bases). The V end lost 5 bases, the J end lost 8 bases, and 15 bases lay between the germline ends. The CDR3 runs 14 residues. Germline V gives CDR1 SGHTA, CDR2 FQGNSA. CDR3: CASSQRGADEKLFF. The CDR3 DNA follows: TGTGCCAGCAGCCAGCGGGGGGCAGACGAAAAACTGTTTTTT.